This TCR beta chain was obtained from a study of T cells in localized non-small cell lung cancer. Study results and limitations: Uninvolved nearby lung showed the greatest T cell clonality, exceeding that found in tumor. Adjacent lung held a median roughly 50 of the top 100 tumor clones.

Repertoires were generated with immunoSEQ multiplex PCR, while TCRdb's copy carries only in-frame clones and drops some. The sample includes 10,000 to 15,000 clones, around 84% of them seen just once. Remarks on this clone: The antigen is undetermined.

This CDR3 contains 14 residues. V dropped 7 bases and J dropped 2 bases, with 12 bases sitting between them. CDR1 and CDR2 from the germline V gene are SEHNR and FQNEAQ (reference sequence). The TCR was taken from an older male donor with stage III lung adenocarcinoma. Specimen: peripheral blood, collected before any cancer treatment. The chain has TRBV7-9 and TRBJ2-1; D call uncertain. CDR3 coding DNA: TGTGCCAGCACCCCTGGAGTCACCTACAATGAGCAGTTCTTC. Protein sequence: CASTPGVTYNEQFF.